Listed below are T cell receptor beta chains from one sample, sequenced in a study of cytomegalovirus exposure and HLA in healthy donors. TCRdb's table, derived via immunoSEQ multiplex PCR, lists solely in-frame clones and lacks some. The sample holds approximately 220,000 clones, 82% seen once. What was sequenced was PBMCs. The source is a man aged 40-55 years in good health and CMV-seropositive. CDR3s include the opening cysteine and the closing phenylalanine or tryptophan. A D gene is named only where the DNA matches it firmly. The listing skips clone size in some rows; elsewhere it reads once, few, many or a size class.

CDR3 DNA	CDR3 protein	clone size	CDR3 length	J gene	V gene	D gene
TGTGCCTGGAGTGTACGGTGGAACACTGAAGCTTTCTTT	CAWSVRWNTEAFF	-	13	TRBJ1-1	TRBV30	-
TGTGCCTGGAGTGGCGGGATAAGCTCCTACAATGAGCAGTTCTTC	CAWSGGISSYNEQFF	-	15	TRBJ2-1	TRBV30	-
TGCAGCGTCACCGTGAGACAGGGCTACACTGAAGCTTTCTTT	CSVTVRQGYTEAFF	-	14	TRBJ1-1	TRBV29-1	TRBD1
TGTGCCAGCGGGGCGGAGAACACCGGGGAGCTGTTTTTT	CASGAENTGELFF	-	13	TRBJ2-2	TRBV7-7	-
TGCGCCAGCAGCTTGGGGACAGCATCCTTCTCTGGAAACACCATATATTTT	CASSLGTASFSGNTIYF	-	17	TRBJ1-3	TRBV5-1	-
TGTGCCAGCAGTCAACAGGGCTACGAGCAGTACTTC	CASSQQGYEQYF	-	12	TRBJ2-7	TRBV7-9	-
TGTGCCAGCAGCCAAGGGGGCGGAAACACTGAAGCTTTCTTT	CASSQGGGNTEAFF	-	14	TRBJ1-1	TRBV7-2	TRBD1
TGTGCCAGCAGTTTCCCGTGGACAGGAACGTTCCTTTACTATGGCTACACCTTC	CASSFPWTGTFLYYGYTF	-	18	TRBJ1-2	TRBV28	TRBD1
TGTGCCAGCAGCGGGACAGGGTTCGAGCAGTACTTC	CASSGTGFEQYF	-	12	TRBJ2-7	TRBV7-9	TRBD1
TGTGCCAGCAGCTTAGAGGGAGGGGGGCGTTGGAATCAACCCCAGCATTTT	CASSLEGGGRWNQPQHF	once	17	TRBJ1-5	TRBV7-6	-